This TCR beta chain was captured by sequencing in a study of OX40 agonist ivuxolimab in advanced cancers. General study findings and limits: Clonal expansion was seen in CD4+ and CD8+ blood T cells by week 6 at 0.1 to 3.0 mg/kg.

Systemic immunosuppression or a history of autoimmune disease excluded patients. This clone was seen once. Its antigen is not identified. Trimming took 4 bases from V and 0 from J, leaving 14 bases between them. There are 16 residues in the CDR3. Germline values: CDR1 SGHDN, CDR2 FVKESK. Sequencing was performed with immunoSEQ multiplex PCR; in TCRdb, only in-frame clones are kept and a portion is missing. The table includes roughly 23,000 clones, approximately 86% detected once. Here the sequenced sample was CD4+ or CD8+ T cells sorted from blood, taken in a trial of the OX40 agonist ivuxolimab. The rearrangement joins TRBV14 to TRBJ2-3; maybe TRBD2 (5 bases). The TCR comes from an adult with an advanced solid tumor such as melanoma, head and neck, liver or kidney cancer. The CDR3 DNA reads as TGTGCCAGCAGCCCAATGAGGCTAGCTAGCACAGATACGCAGTATTTT. It yields the protein CASSPMRLASTDTQYF.